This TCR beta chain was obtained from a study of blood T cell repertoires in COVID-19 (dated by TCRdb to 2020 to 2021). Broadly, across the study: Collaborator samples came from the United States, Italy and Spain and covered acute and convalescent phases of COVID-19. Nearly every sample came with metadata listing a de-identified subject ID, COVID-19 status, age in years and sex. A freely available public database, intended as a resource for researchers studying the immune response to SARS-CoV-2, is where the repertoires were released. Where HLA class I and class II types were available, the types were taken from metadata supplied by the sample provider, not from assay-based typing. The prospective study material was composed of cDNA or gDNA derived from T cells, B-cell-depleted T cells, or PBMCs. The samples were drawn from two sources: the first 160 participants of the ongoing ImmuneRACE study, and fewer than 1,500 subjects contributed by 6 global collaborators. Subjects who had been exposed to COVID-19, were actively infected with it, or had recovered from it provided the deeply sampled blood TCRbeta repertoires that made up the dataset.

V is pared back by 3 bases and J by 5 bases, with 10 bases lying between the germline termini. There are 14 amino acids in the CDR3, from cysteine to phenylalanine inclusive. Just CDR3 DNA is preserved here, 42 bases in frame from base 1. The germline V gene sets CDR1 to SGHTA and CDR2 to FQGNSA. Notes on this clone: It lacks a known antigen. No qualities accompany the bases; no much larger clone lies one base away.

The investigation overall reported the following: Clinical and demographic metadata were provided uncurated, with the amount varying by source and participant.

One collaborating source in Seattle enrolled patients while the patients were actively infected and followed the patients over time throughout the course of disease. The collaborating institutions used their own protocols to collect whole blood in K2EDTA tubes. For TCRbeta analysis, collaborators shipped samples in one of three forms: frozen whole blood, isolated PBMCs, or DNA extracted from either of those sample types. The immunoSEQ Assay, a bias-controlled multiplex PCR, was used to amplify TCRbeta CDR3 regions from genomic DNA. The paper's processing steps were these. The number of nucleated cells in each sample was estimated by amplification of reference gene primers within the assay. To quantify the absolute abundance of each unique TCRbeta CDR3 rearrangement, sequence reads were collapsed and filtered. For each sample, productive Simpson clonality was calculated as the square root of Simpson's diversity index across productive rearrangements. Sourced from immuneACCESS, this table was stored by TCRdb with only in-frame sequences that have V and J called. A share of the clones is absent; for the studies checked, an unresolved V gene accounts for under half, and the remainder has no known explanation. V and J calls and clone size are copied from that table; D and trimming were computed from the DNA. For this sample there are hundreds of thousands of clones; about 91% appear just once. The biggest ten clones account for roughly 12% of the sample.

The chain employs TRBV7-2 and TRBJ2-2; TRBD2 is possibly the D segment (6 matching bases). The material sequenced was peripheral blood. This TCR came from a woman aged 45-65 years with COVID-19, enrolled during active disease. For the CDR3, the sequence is CASSFSGGTGELFF. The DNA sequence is TGTGCCAGCAGCTTTAGTGGGGGGACCGGGGAGCTGTTTTTT.